This TCR beta chain was captured in a study of T cell repertoires in cytomegalovirus infection. For the study at large: Public TCR beta signature analysis indicated the presence of both CMV infection and matching HLA type.

CDR1 is LNHDA and CDR2 is SQIVND in the germline V gene (reference sequence). This CDR3 region has 15 residues. V lost 6 bases to trimming and J lost 1 base, with 13 bases between them. Each CDR3 protein is one row after TCRdb ran MiXCR on the reads. The table includes 200,000 to 300,000 distinct CDR3 sequences, 9% to 15% detected once. This clonotype was seen ten or more times. The chain employs TRBV19 and TRBJ2-1, with D perhaps being TRBD1 or TRBD2 (5 bases each). Sequenced: PBMCs. This sequence was found in a human donor in good health (CMV status not recorded). Some clones in this sample may be carry-over from other donors' samples. This CDR3 reads CASRSGRSSYNEQFF. The CDR3 DNA follows: TGTGCCAGTAGGTCGGGACGATCGTCCTACAATGAGCAGTTCTTC.